This T cell receptor (beta chain) was found in a study of cytomegalovirus exposure and HLA in healthy donors. Notes on this clone: The target antigen is unknown.

The study ran its PCR with 60 Vbeta and 13 Jbeta primers. Using immunoSEQ multiplex PCR, the repertoire was profiled, and TCRdb retains in-frame clones only, with some absent. There are about 94,000 clones in the sample; 81% occur only once, and about a tenth lies in the top ten. Study outcomes and limitations: A later analysis by the authors found several of the most significant clusters apparently linked to common viral pathogens. Accurate prediction of most subjects' HLA-A and HLA-B alleles from TCR beta sequences was reported.

CDR1 and CDR2 from the germline V gene are LGHNA and YSLEER. Losses at the gene ends were 2 bases for V and 7 bases for J; bases not matched to a gene: 10. The CDR3 loop spans 16 amino acids. Sequences were obtained from PBMCs. This TCR was recovered from a human donor in good health. V gene TRBV4-3 combines with J gene TRBJ1-2; 10 nucleotides agree with TRBD1. CDR3 in amino acids: CASSQSRPGTGAGYTF. The CDR3 bases are TGCGCCAGCAGCCAATCACGCCCCGGGACAGGGGCTGGCTACACCTTC.